This T cell receptor beta chain comes out of a study of a mutant IDH1 vaccine in newly diagnosed glioma. About the study: Beforehand, treatment had been radiotherapy, temozolomide, or both; the majority received both.

This sample's time point: week 5, during vaccination. A 20-mer mutant IDH1 peptide at 300 ug was injected subcutaneously with topical imiquimod. Overall study results and limits: Changes in the top peripheral T cell clonotypes seemingly had no bearing on pseudoprogression.

This CDR3 has 16 residues. Trimming cost V 4 bases and J 1 base, with 17 bases left between them. As regards this clone: Its antigen is not known.

Profiled with immunoSEQ multiplex PCR; TCRdb holds only in-frame clones, not every one. Found here are tens of thousands of clones, around four fifths of them singletons; the top ten hold 1.8%. The sequencing here drew on PBMCs, taken from a glioma patient whose treatment included an IDH1 peptide vaccine. The V call is TRBV5-3, the J call TRBJ1-1, with no clear D. TRBV5-3 is an ORF; its function is uncertain. The TCR was taken from a woman in her forties with glioma. Here the CDR3 DNA reads TGTGCCAGAAGCGTGCGGGAGGAAGGGAAGAACACTGAAGCTTTCTTT. Translation gives CARSVREEGKNTEAFF.